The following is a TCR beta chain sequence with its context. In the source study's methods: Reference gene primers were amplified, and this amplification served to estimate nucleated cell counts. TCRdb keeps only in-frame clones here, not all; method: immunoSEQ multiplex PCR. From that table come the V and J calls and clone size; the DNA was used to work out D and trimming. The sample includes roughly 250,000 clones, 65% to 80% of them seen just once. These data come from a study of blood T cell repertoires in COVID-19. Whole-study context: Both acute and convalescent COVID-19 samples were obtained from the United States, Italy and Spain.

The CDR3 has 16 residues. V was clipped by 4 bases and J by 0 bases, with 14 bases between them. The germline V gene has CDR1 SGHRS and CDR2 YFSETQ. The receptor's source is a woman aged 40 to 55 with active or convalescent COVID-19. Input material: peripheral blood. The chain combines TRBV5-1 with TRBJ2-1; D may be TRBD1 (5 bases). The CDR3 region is CASSLGWTSSYNEQFF. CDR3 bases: TGCGCCAGCAGCCTCGGCTGGACAAGCTCCTACAATGAGCAGTTCTTC.